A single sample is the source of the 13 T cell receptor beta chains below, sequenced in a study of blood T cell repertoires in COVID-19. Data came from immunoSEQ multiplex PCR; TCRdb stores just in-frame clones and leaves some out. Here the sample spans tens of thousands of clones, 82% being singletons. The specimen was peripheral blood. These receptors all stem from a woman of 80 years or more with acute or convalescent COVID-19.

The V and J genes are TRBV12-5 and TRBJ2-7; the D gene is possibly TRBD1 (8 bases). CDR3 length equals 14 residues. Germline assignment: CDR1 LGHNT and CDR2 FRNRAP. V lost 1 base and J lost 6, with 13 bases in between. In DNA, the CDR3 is TGTGCTAGTGGTTTGGGCACAGGGGGGGCCGAGCAGTACTTC. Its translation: CASGLGTGGAEQYF.

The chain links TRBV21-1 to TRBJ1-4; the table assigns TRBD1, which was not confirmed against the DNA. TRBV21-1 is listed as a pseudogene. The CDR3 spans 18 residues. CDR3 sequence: CASSKVDPHIGGQEKLFF. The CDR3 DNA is TGTGCCAGCAGCAAAGTAGACCCTCATATTGGGGGACAAGAAAAACTGTTTTTT.

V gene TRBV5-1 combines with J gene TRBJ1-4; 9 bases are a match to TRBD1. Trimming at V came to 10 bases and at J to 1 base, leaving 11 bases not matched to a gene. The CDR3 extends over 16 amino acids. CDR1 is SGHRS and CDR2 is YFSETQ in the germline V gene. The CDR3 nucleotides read TGCGCCGGCACACCGGGACAGGGTATAACTAATGAAAAACTGTTTTTT. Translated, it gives CAGTPGQGITNEKLFF.

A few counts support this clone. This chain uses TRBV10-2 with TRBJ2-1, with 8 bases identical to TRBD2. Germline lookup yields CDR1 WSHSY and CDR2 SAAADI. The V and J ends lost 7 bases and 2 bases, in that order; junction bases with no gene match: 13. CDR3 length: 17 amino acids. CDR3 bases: TGCGCCAGCACCATTAGTCCTAGCGGGCCTACCTACAATGAGCAGTTCTTC. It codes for CASTISPSGPTYNEQFF.

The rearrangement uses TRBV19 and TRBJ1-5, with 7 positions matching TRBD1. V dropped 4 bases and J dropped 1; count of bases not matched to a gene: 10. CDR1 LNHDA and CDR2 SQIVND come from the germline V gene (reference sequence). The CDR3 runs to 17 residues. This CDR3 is CASSTLPTGRSNQPQHF. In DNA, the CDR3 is TGTGCCAGTAGTACCCTCCCGACAGGGAGGAGCAATCAGCCCCAGCATTTT. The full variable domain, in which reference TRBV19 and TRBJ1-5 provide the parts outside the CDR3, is DGGITQSPKYLFRKEGQNVTLSCEQNLNHDAMYWYRQDPGQGLRLIYYSQIVNDFQKGDIAEGYSVSREKKESFPLTVTSAQKNPTAFYLCASSTLPTGRSNQPQHFGDGTRLSIL.

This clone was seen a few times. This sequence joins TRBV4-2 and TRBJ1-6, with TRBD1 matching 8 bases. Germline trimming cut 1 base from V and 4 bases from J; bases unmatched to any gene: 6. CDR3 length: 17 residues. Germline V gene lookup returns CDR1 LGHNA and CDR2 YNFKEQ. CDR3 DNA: TGTGCCAGCAGCCAAGCAAACAGGGGGAAATATAATTCACCCCTCCACTTT. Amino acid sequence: CASSQANRGKYNSPLHF.

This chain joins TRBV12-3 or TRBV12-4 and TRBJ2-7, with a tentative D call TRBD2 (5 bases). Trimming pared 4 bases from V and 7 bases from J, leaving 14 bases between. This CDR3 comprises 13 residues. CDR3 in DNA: TGTGCCAGCAGTTACCAAGCGGTAATGGAGCAGTACTTC. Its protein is CASSYQAVMEQYF.

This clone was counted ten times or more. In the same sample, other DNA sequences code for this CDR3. The CDR3 here is CASSSDRGGNQPQHF. The CDR3 DNA sequence: TGTGCCAGCAGCAGCGACAGGGGAGGCAATCAGCCCCAGCATTTT. The chain joins TRBV7-9 to TRBJ1-5; 8 bases map to TRBD1. Germline values: CDR1 SEHNR, CDR2 FQNEAQ (reference sequence). This CDR3 is 15 amino acids long. With V trimmed by 5 bases and J by 2 bases, 5 bases remained unmatched.

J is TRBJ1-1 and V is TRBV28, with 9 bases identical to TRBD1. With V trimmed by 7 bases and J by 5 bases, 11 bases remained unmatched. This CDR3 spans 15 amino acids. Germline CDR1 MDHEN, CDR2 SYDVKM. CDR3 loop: CASTKNRGRMTEAFF. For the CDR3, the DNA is TGTGCCAGCACCAAGAACAGGGGGCGAATGACTGAAGCTTTCTTT.

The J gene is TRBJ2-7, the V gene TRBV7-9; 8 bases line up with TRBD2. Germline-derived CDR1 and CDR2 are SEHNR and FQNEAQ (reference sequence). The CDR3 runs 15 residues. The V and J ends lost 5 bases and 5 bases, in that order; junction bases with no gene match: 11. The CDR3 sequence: CASSPPGGSGNEQYF. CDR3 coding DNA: TGTGCCAGCAGCCCCCCGGGAGGGAGTGGCAACGAGCAGTACTTC.

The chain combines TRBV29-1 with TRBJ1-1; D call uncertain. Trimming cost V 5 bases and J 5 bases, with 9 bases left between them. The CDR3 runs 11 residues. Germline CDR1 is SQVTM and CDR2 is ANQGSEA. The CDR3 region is CSVQTATEAFF. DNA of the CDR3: TGCAGCGTTCAAACAGCTACTGAAGCTTTCTTT.

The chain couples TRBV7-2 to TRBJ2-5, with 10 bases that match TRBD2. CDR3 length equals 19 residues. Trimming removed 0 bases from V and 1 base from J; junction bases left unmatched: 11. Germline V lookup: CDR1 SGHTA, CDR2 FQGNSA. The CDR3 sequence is CASSLAGLAGALAQETQYF. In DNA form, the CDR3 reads TGTGCCAGCAGCTTAGCGGGGCTAGCGGGAGCCCTAGCCCAAGAGACCCAGTACTTC.

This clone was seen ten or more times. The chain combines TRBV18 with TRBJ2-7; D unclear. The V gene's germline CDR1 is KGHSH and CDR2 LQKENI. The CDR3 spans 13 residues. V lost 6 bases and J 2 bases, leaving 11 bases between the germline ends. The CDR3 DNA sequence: TGTGCCAGCTCTAGAAGTGCAACCTACGAGCAGTACTTC. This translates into CASSRSATYEQYF.